The 18 T cell receptor beta chains below come from one sample, sequenced in a study of TIL therapy for anti-PD-1-resistant metastatic lung cancer. The time point denotes: pre-treatment sample, taken before nivolumab and TIL therapy. The libraries were made with immunoSEQ v3. Profiling relied on immunoSEQ multiplex PCR, and the TCRdb table lists in-frame clones only, not all of them. Of just over 20,000 clones listed, around 81% are singletons. The material sequenced was blood, taken at baseline. Every receptor here comes from a person aged 25-79 years with non-small cell lung cancer.

This sequence joins TRBV7-3 and TRBJ2-1; D not resolved. CDR1 and CDR2 (germline): SGHTA, FQGTGA. The ends were cut back, 0 bases at V and 3 bases at J, with 9 bases in the middle. The CDR3 contains 15 residues. The CDR3 DNA is TGTGCCAGCAGCTTAACGGCGGCCAACTACAATGAGCAGTTCTTC. It is translated as CASSLTAANYNEQFF.

The J gene is TRBJ2-4, the V gene TRBV7-6; 7 positions match TRBD1. V was clipped by 5 bases and J by 0 bases; unmatched bases: 13. CDR3 length equals 18 residues. Germline CDR1 SGHVS, CDR2 FNYEAQ. The CDR3 DNA sequence: TGTGCCAGCAGCCCCTGGACAGGATCAGTATTAGCCAAAAACATTCAGTACTTC. Protein: CASSPWTGSVLAKNIQYF.

The chain combines TRBV11-2 with TRBJ1-6; 10 bases line up with TRBD1. Looked up from germline, CDR1 is SGHAT and CDR2 is FQNNGV. V shed 1 base, J shed 9 bases, and the junction held 3 bases outside the gene matches. The CDR3 loop spans 15 amino acids. The DNA of the CDR3 is TGTGCCAGCAGCTTAGTAGGGACAGGGGTTTCACCCCTCCACTTT. This translates into CASSLVGTGVSPLHF.

This clone came up once. The chain combines TRBV6-8 with TRBJ2-7, with D possibly matching TRBD2 (6 bases). V was shortened by 6 bases and J by 5 bases, with 14 bases between the two germline ends. The CDR3 has 13 residues. CDR1 is MNHGY, CDR2 SAAAGT, per germline. The CDR3 sequence: CASRWGLGNEQYF. The CDR3 DNA follows: TGTGCCAGCAGGTGGGGACTGGGGAACGAGCAGTACTTC.

This sequence joins TRBV9 and TRBJ2-6; TRBD1 matches at 12 bases. CDR3 size: 21 residues. Trimming cost V 0 bases and J 4 bases; bases outside gene matches: 14. Germline values: CDR1 SGDLS, CDR2 YYNGEE. CDR3 protein: CASSVAYPGQGAPGGANVLTF. In nucleotides, the CDR3 is TGTGCCAGCAGCGTAGCATACCCGGGACAGGGGGCGCCGGGAGGGGCCAACGTCCTGACTTTC.

V and J are TRBV28 and TRBJ2-2, with 8 bases fitting TRBD1. Germline CDR1 reads MDHEN; CDR2 reads SYDVKM. V shed 4 bases, J shed 5 bases, and the junction held 6 bases outside the gene matches. The CDR3 has 15 residues. This CDR3 reads CASSSYRDRTGELFF. CDR3 in DNA: TGTGCCAGCAGTTCCTACAGGGACAGGACCGGGGAGCTGTTTTTT.

The rearrangement joins TRBV9 to TRBJ2-1; D is unclear. V gave up 4 bases and J gave up 4 bases, with 18 bases separating them. The CDR3 is 16 amino acids. Germline V gene lookup returns CDR1 SGDLS and CDR2 YYNGEE. The CDR3 DNA is TGTGCCAGCAGCCCTCAACCCGGAGTCGGTTACAATGAGCAGTTCTTC. Translation: CASSPQPGVGYNEQFF.

This chain's CDR3 is CASSRVSDTGELFF. The CDR3 nucleotides are TGCGCCAGCAGCCGCGTCTCGGACACCGGGGAGCTGTTTTTT. The chain combines TRBV5-1 with TRBJ2-2; no definite D call. V was cut by 4 bases and J by 3 bases, with 10 bases left in between. CDR3 length: 14 residues. CDR1 is SGHRS, CDR2 YFSETQ, per germline.

This chain joins TRBV14 and TRBJ2-5; no clear D. Germline CDR1 reads SGHDN; CDR2 reads FVKESK. V gave up 1 base and J gave up 7 bases, with 7 bases separating them. The length of the CDR3 is 12 residues. The CDR3 protein is CASSQAGPTQYF. The CDR3 nucleotides are TGTGCCAGCAGCCAAGCCGGACCGACCCAGTACTTC.

This chain uses TRBV5-1 with TRBJ2-7; the D call may be TRBD1 or TRBD2 (6 bases each). Germline assignment: CDR1 SGHRS and CDR2 YFSETQ. The CDR3 is made up of 13 amino acids. Between the trimmed V and J ends, which lost 6 bases and 3 bases, there was a span of 13 bases. CDR3 bases: TGCGCCAGCACACGAGGGGGGATCTACGAGCAGTACTTC. Translated: CASTRGGIYEQYF.

The chain recombines TRBV7-9 with TRBJ2-7; possible D gene TRBD1, 7 bases. CDR3 length: 18 residues. V was cut by 5 bases and J by 3 bases, with 26 bases left in between. Germline V CDR1 and CDR2: SEHNR, FQNEAQ (reference sequence). This chain's CDR3 is CASSQAPGGTSSLYEQYF. The CDR3 bases are TGTGCCAGCAGCCAAGCACCAGGGGGGACGTCCAGCCTCTACGAGCAGTACTTC.

The chain links TRBV28 to TRBJ1-2; 9 bases match TRBD1. CDR3 length equals 15 residues. Unmatched junction bases numbered 15, after V lost 4 bases and J lost 12 bases. CDR1 and CDR2 (germline): MDHEN, SYDVKM. CDR3: CASSYARGTGPFDTF. The DNA of the CDR3 is TGTGCCAGCAGTTACGCCCGGGGGACAGGGCCCTTTGACACCTTC.

V usage is TRBV7-2 and J usage is TRBJ2-5, with D perhaps TRBD2 (6 bases). The last part of the DNA fits TRBJ2-7 better; the J call may be wrong. In germline, CDR1 is SGHTA, CDR2 FQGNSA. CDR3 length: 13 residues. This CDR3 reads CASSLARGGEQYF. DNA for the CDR3: TGTGCCAGCAGCTTAGCGCGGGGCGGCGAGCAGTACTTC.

The chain couples TRBV6-1 to TRBJ2-3; TRBD1 aligns across 10 bases. This CDR3 is built from 14 residues. Per the germline V gene, CDR1 is MNHNS and CDR2 is SASEGT. Trimming removed 8 bases from V and 4 bases from J; junction bases left unmatched: 6. The CDR3 DNA reads TGTGCCAGCCTGGGACAGGGGCATGCAGATACGCAGTATTTT. Translating it yields CASLGQGHADTQYF.

CDR3 bases: TGTGCCAGCAGTGAACGGCTAGCGGGAGGAATGTACAATGAGCAGTTCTTC. Translating it yields CASSERLAGGMYNEQFF. This rearrangement joins TRBV6-1 to TRBJ2-1, with TRBD2 matching over 11 bases. This CDR3 has 17 amino acids. J was trimmed by 4 bases and V by 2 bases; bases with no gene match: 7. Germline CDR1 and CDR2: MNHNS and SASEGT.

This sequence joins TRBV19 and TRBJ2-7; 12 positions agree with TRBD2. Germline CDR1 is LNHDA and CDR2 is SQIVND (reference sequence). The V gene end was trimmed by 6 bases and the J gene end by 4 bases; junction bases not matched to a gene: 22. This CDR3 is 20 amino acids long. In DNA, the CDR3 is TGTGCCAGTAGCGTGGACAGGTCCTCGACTAGCGGGAGTTCTCGGTACGAGCAGTACTTC. This gives the protein CASSVDRSSTSGSSRYEQYF.

The J gene is TRBJ2-5, the V gene TRBV19; 10 nucleotides match TRBD2. This CDR3 spans 17 amino acids. Germline V gene data show CDR1 as LNHDA and CDR2 as SQIVND (reference sequence). V trimming: 2 bases; J trimming: 6 bases; junction bases outside the gene matches: 12. The CDR3 nucleotides read TGTGCCAGTAGTATATCTCGTACCGGGACTAGCGCAAAGACCCAGTACTTC. Translation: CASSISRTGTSAKTQYF.

The rearrangement uses TRBV6-6 and TRBJ1-2; D is ambiguous. This CDR3 has 13 amino acids. V gave up 10 bases and J gave up 2 bases, with 14 bases separating them. Germline CDR1 is MNHNY and CDR2 is SVGAGI (reference sequence). The chain's CDR3 is CATSEVGNYGYTF. In DNA form, the CDR3 reads TGTGCCACCTCCGAGGTGGGAAACTATGGCTACACCTTC.